One sample yielded the 27 T cell receptor beta chains listed below, sequenced in a study of CD8 T cells in ankylosing spondylitis. Study-wide findings and caveats: Within ankylosing spondylitis blood, a TCR beta motif made up of roughly eight highly homologous variants appeared to be characteristic.

The antigens of these receptors remain unknown. One entry per CDR3 protein, called by TCRdb with MiXCR from the 5' RACE reads. Here the sample spans around 770,000 distinct CDR3 sequences, 12% being singletons. Material for sequencing was blood, either unsorted or a sorted T cell fraction (not recorded which). The receptors here all came from a male donor with ankylosing spondylitis.

The table lists this clonotype with a few counts. This chain links TRBV5-1 with TRBJ1-5; 7 bases agree with TRBD1. Germline-derived CDR1 and CDR2 are SGHRS and YFSETQ. With 0 bases clipped from V and 6 bases from J, the junction kept 6 bases outside the gene matches. This CDR3 is built from 15 residues. This CDR3 reads CASSLAGTVGQPQHF. CDR3 nucleotide sequence: TGCGCCAGCAGCTTGGCCGGGACAGTGGGTCAGCCCCAGCATTTT.

This clonotype was picked up a small number of times. The chain couples TRBV29-1 to TRBJ1-3, with unresolved D. With 0 bases removed from V and 2 bases from J, the gap between germline ends came to 8 bases. CDR1 and CDR2 from the germline V gene are SQVTM and ANQGSEA. This CDR3 has 14 residues. The CDR3: CSVEEEEPGNTIYF. CDR3 bases: TGCAGCGTTGAAGAGGAGGAACCTGGAAACACCATATATTTT.

This sequence joins TRBV12-2 and TRBJ2-1; the table gives TRBD2 as D, unverified against the DNA. TRBV12-2 is listed as a pseudogene. This CDR3 contains 13 residues. The CDR3 bases are TGTGCAAGTCGCCTATCACCCGGGACTAGCCAGTTCTTC. The encoded protein is CASRLSPGTSQFF.

This chain uses TRBV7-8 with TRBJ2-3; D possibly uses TRBD1 or TRBD2 (5 bases each). The V gene lost 7 bases and the J gene lost 2 bases, with 16 bases spanning the gap. The length of the CDR3 is 15 residues. Germline CDR1 is SGHVS and CDR2 is FQNEAQ. The CDR3 here is CASTLTGRYTDTQYF. Written as DNA, the CDR3 is TGTGCCAGCACCCTGACGGGACGTTACACAGATACGCAGTATTTT. Based on the CDR3 plus reference TRBV7-8 and TRBJ2-3, the full variable domain is GAGVSQSPRYKVAKRGQDVALRCDPISGHVSLFWYQQALGQGPEFLTYFQNEAQLDKSGLPSDRFFAERPEGSVSTLKIQRTQQEDSAVYLCASTLTGRYTDTQYFGPGTRLTVL.

There are a few counts of this clonotype. This rearrangement joins TRBV20-1 to TRBJ1-2; D is perhaps TRBD1 (5 bases). CDR1 is DFQATT, CDR2 SNEGSKA, per germline (reference sequence). CDR3 size: 13 residues. The V and J ends lost 6 bases and 8 bases respectively, with 19 bases between them. The CDR3 coding sequence is TGCAGTGCAGGGACCCAACCAAGGGTAGGCTACACCTTC. The encoded protein is CSAGTQPRVGYTF.

Remarks on this clonotype: At one end the junction does not follow the germline gene, possibly because of a read error. V gene TRBV20-1 combines with J gene TRBJ1-1; perhaps TRBD1 as D (6 bases). CDR1 and CDR2 from the germline V gene are DFQATT and SNEGSKA (reference sequence). The CDR3 spans 11 residues. The CDR3 region has the DNA TGCAGTGCTATCCGGACAGTGAACTTCCTCTTT. Residues: CSAIRTVNFLF.

In this sample, this clonotype turned up a few times. The chain uses TRBV7-9 and TRBJ2-7, with unresolved D. The CDR3 has 16 residues. Germline V gene sequence: CDR1 SEHNR, CDR2 FQNEAQ (reference sequence). V shed 0 bases and J shed 2 bases, with 14 bases lying between them. DNA for the CDR3: TGTGCCAGCAGCTTAGCCCCCGGTACACCTCCCTACGAGCAGTACTTC. Its translation is CASSLAPGTPPYEQYF.

This clonotype was found a few times. The V call is TRBV20-1, the J call TRBJ2-3; TRBD2 is a possible D gene (6 bases). The CDR3 loop spans 14 amino acids. The V gene lost 3 bases and the J gene lost 6 bases, with 16 bases spanning the gap. Looked up from germline, CDR1 is DFQATT and CDR2 is SNEGSKA (reference sequence). In DNA form, the CDR3 reads TGCAGTGCTAGCCAAGCGGGCCCACGGGATACGCAGTATTTT. Translation gives CSASQAGPRDTQYF.

To note about this clonotype: Being one base from a much bigger clone, this may be a read error. The chain employs TRBV5-6 and TRBJ2-7; D unresolved. The CDR3 length is 17 residues. V shed 1 base and J shed 1 base, with 18 bases lying between them. Looked up from germline, CDR1 is SGHDT and CDR2 is YYEEEE. CDR3 sequence: CASSLRVRTNPSYEQYF. As DNA, the CDR3 is TGTGCCAGCAGCTTGCGGGTCAGAACTAACCCTTCCTACGAGCAGTACTTC.

This chain uses TRBV9 with TRBJ2-3; D tentatively fits TRBD1 or TRBD2 (5 bases each). CDR3 length: 16 amino acids. The V gene lost 3 bases and the J gene lost 1 base, with 15 bases spanning the gap. In germline, CDR1 is SGDLS, CDR2 YYNGEE. The CDR3 here is CASSASRGFRTDTQYF. The CDR3 nucleotides are TGTGCCAGCAGCGCCTCACGGGGCTTTCGCACAGATACGCAGTATTTT.

This clonotype was counted between two and nine times. J is TRBJ2-1 and V is TRBV20-1; 8 nucleotides line up with TRBD2. The trim removed 6 bases at V and 2 bases at J, leaving 6 bases unmatched. Germline V CDR1 and CDR2: DFQATT, SNEGSKA (reference sequence). CDR3 size: 14 residues. The chain's CDR3 is CSATAGETYNEQFF. The CDR3 DNA sequence: TGCAGTGCGACAGCGGGAGAGACCTACAATGAGCAGTTCTTC.

The V call is TRBV7-2, the J call TRBJ2-3, with D unresolved. The V gene's germline CDR1 is SGHTA and CDR2 FQGNSA. The CDR3 length is 14 residues. The germline V and J ends were trimmed by 0 bases and 1 base, with 5 bases remaining between them. Here the CDR3 DNA reads TGTGCCAGCAGCTTAGCGGCCCGCACAGATACGCAGTATTTT. This sequence encodes CASSLAARTDTQYF.

The chain joins TRBV6-5 to TRBJ1-6, with TRBD1 matching over 7 bases. Trimming at V came to 4 bases and at J to 6 bases, leaving 6 bases not matched to a gene. The germline V gene has CDR1 MNHEY and CDR2 SVGAGI. The CDR3 is 15 amino acids. The CDR3 DNA follows: TGTGCCAGCAGTTCTCACCGGGACAGTAATTCACCCCTCCACTTT. Translating it yields CASSSHRDSNSPLHF.

This clonotype occurred a few times. The V call is TRBV10-3, the J call TRBJ2-1; 14 bases are shared with TRBD2. CDR3 size: 18 residues. CDR1 and CDR2 (germline): ENHRY, SYGVKD. V lost 7 bases to trimming and J lost 1 base; unmatched junction nucleotides: 9. CDR3 amino acids: CAITATSGRARSYNEQFF. CDR3 DNA sequence: TGTGCCATCACCGCGACTAGCGGGAGGGCAAGGTCCTACAATGAGCAGTTCTTC.

This clonotype was recorded at least ten times. The chain links TRBV28 to TRBJ2-1; D is possibly TRBD2 (5 bases). The V and J ends lost 6 bases and 2 bases respectively, with 14 bases between them. CDR1 and CDR2 (germline): MDHEN, SYDVKM. CDR3 length equals 15 residues. CDR3 sequence: CASSPGGGTYNEQFF. The CDR3 DNA sequence: TGTGCCAGCAGCCCGGGTGGAGGCACCTACAATGAGCAGTTCTTC. Looking up the rest from reference TRBV28 and TRBJ2-1 gives the full variable domain: DVKVTQSSRYLVKRTGEKVFLECVQDMDHENMFWYRQDPGLGLRLIYFSYDVKMKEKGDIPEGYSVSREKKERFSLILESASTNQTSMYLCASSPGGGTYNEQFFGPGTRLTVL.

This clonotype showed up just a few times. This chain joins TRBV28 and TRBJ1-1, with D possibly matching TRBD1 (5 bases). Germline assignment: CDR1 MDHEN and CDR2 SYDVKM. This CDR3 is 12 amino acids long. Trimming shortened V by 6 bases and J by 4 bases, and 9 bases separated the two germline ends. CDR3 nucleotide sequence: TGTGCCAGCAGACTTCAGGGCACTGAAGCTTTCTTT. Translating gives CASRLQGTEAFF.

This clonotype was observed many times. The CDR3 coding sequence is TGCAGCGTTACAGGGAAGGGGGAGACCCAGTACTTC. Translation: CSVTGKGETQYF. The V and J genes are TRBV29-1 and TRBJ2-5; D perhaps matches TRBD1 (6 bases). CDR3 length equals 12 residues. Germline CDR1 is SQVTM and CDR2 is ANQGSEA. V lost 5 bases, J lost 5 bases, and 12 bases lay in between.

This clonotype was seen only a few times. The CDR3 reads CATQINLLETQYF. DNA of the CDR3: TGTGCCACCCAGATCAACCTTCTAGAGACCCAGTACTTC. This chain connects TRBV10-3 to TRBJ2-5; D is unresolved. V lost 10 bases and J lost 4, with 16 bases in between. The CDR3 is 13 amino acids. The germline V gene has CDR1 ENHRY and CDR2 SYGVKD.

At least ten counts were recorded for this clonotype. The chain uses TRBV29-1 and TRBJ2-5; TRBD2 matches 9 bases. CDR3 length: 16 residues. Germline trimming cut 3 bases from V and 5 bases from J; bases unmatched to any gene: 13. Per the germline V gene, CDR1 is SQVTM and CDR2 is ANQGSEA. The CDR3 nucleotides read TGCAGCGTTGAGGGTTATCGTAGCGGGGGAACGGAGACCCAGTACTTC. Its translation is CSVEGYRSGGTETQYF. Full variable domain (missing parts from reference TRBV29-1 and TRBJ2-5): SAVISQKPSRDICQRGTSLTIQCQVDSQVTMMFWYRQQPGQSLTLIATANQGSEATYESGFVIDKFPISRPNLTFSTLTVSNMSPEDSSIYLCSVEGYRSGGTETQYFGPGTRLLVL.

This clonotype occurred a few times. The CDR3 nucleotides are TGTGCCAGCAGCTTTACGACAGGGTCAGGCGGGGAGCTGTTTTTT. Translated, it gives CASSFTTGSGGELFF. The chain employs TRBV11-2 and TRBJ2-2; TRBD1 aligns across 7 bases. Germline assignment: CDR1 SGHAT and CDR2 FQNNGV. V lost 3 bases to trimming and J lost 7 bases; unmatched junction nucleotides: 8. CDR3 length: 15 residues.

The chain has TRBV6-1 and TRBJ1-2; possibly TRBD1 for D (5 bases). This CDR3 region has 13 residues. Trimming left V 7 bases short and J 3 bases short, with 12 bases between. Looked up from germline, CDR1 is MNHNS and CDR2 is SASEGT. CDR3 nucleotide sequence: TGTGCCAGCAAATACCCCAGGGACTATGGCTACACCTTC. Amino acid sequence: CASKYPRDYGYTF.

There are a few counts of this clonotype. V and J are TRBV2 and TRBJ2-1; 8 nucleotides agree with TRBD1. Germline CDR1 reads SNHLY; CDR2 reads FYNNEI. The V and J ends lost 7 bases and 1 base, in that order; junction bases with no gene match: 15. The CDR3 sequence is 18 residues long. CDR3 region: CASIQKPDRGNSYNEQFF. CDR3 nucleotide sequence: TGTGCCAGCATCCAAAAGCCTGACAGGGGAAATTCCTACAATGAGCAGTTCTTC.

This clonotype was found a few times. The CDR3 is CASSFRGGSYNSPLHF. CDR3 nucleotide sequence: TGTGCCAGCAGCTTCAGGGGAGGCTCCTATAATTCACCCCTCCACTTT. J is TRBJ1-6 and V is TRBV7-2; D may be TRBD1 (6 bases). Germline V gene sequence: CDR1 SGHTA, CDR2 FQGNSA. Trimming pared 3 bases from V and 0 bases from J, leaving 9 bases between. This CDR3 is 16 amino acids long. The variable domain in full, with the rest retrieved from reference TRBV7-2 and TRBJ1-6, is GAGVSQSPSNKVTEKGKDVELRCDPISGHTALYWYRQSLGQGLEFLIYFQGNSAPDKSGLPSDRFSAERTGGSVSTLTIQRTQQEDSAVYLCASSFRGGSYNSPLHFGNGTRLTVT.

V usage is TRBV28 and J usage is TRBJ2-2, with D possibly being TRBD1 (5 bases). Looked up from germline, CDR1 is MDHEN and CDR2 is SYDVKM. The length of the CDR3 is 15 residues. The V end lost 7 bases, the J end lost 7 bases, and 19 bases lay between the germline ends. This CDR3 is CASMNRGFVIGELFF. CDR3 bases: TGTGCCAGCATGAATAGGGGTTTCGTTATCGGGGAGCTGTTTTTT.

This clonotype turned up a few times. This rearrangement joins TRBV29-1 to TRBJ2-3; 13 nucleotides agree with TRBD2. The V segment lost 4 bases and the J segment 1 base; nucleotides outside the gene matches: 8. CDR3 length equals 17 residues. Germline CDR1 is SQVTM and CDR2 is ANQGSEA. In DNA form, the CDR3 reads TGCAGCGTTGGCGGACTAGCGGGAGAGGGGGGCACAGATACGCAGTATTTT. Protein: CSVGGLAGEGGTDTQYF.

This clonotype turned up a few times. The rearrangement uses TRBV20-1 and TRBJ1-1; a weak D match, TRBD1 (5 bases). The germline V and J ends were trimmed by 3 bases and 1 base, with 15 bases remaining between them. The germline V gene encodes CDR1 DFQATT and CDR2 SNEGSKA (reference sequence). The CDR3 extends over 15 amino acids. CDR3 amino acids: CSARPRQLPNTEAFF. The CDR3 bases are TGCAGTGCTAGGCCCCGACAGTTACCGAACACTGAAGCTTTCTTT.

The rearrangement links TRBV28 to TRBJ2-7, with unresolved D. Between the trimmed V and J ends, which lost 6 bases and 2 bases, there was a span of 14 bases. CDR1 and CDR2 (germline): MDHEN, SYDVKM. The CDR3 is 14 amino acids. CDR3 in DNA: TGTGCCAGCAGCTCGCCCTCCGACCCCTACGAGCAGTACTTC. This sequence encodes CASSSPSDPYEQYF. The full variable domain, in which reference TRBV28 and TRBJ2-7 provide the parts outside the CDR3, is DVKVTQSSRYLVKRTGEKVFLECVQDMDHENMFWYRQDPGLGLRLIYFSYDVKMKEKGDIPEGYSVSREKKERFSLILESASTNQTSMYLCASSSPSDPYEQYFGPGTRLTVT.